This T cell receptor (beta chain) was recorded in a study of beta chain features in type 1 diabetes. In germline, CDR1 is SGHNT, CDR2 YYREEE (reference sequence). This CDR3 region has 15 residues. The trim removed 5 bases at V and 0 bases at J, leaving 7 bases unmatched. Expressed TCRB transcripts were sequenced because the entire RNA isolate underwent reverse transcription. Assay used: immunoSEQ multiplex PCR; TCRdb lists only in-frame clones, some missing. The sample lists roughly 170,000 clones; about 13% were seen once. This clone was seen only a few times. The clonotype was recovered from a woman aged 18-29 years in good health. Specimen: central memory CD4+ T cells from blood. The chain is built from TRBV5-4 and TRBJ1-1; TRBD1 aligns across 7 bases. The CDR3 bases are TGTGCCAGCAGAGAGGACAGGCCTGTGAACACTGAAGCTTTCTTT. This gives the protein CASREDRPVNTEAFF.